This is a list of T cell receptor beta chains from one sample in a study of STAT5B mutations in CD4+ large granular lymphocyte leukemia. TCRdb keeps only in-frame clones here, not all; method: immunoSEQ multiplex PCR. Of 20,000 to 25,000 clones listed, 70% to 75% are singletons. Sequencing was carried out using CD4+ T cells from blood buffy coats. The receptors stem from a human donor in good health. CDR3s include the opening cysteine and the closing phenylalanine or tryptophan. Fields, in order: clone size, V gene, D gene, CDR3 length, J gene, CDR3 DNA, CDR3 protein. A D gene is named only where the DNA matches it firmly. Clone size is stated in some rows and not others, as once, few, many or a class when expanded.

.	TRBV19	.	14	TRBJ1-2	TGTGCCAGTAGTTTAAGAATTCCTAACTATGGCTACACCTTC	CASSLRIPNYGYTF
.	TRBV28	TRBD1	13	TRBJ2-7	TGTGCCAGCAGTTGGGACAGAACCTACGAGCAGTACTTC	CASSWDRTYEQYF
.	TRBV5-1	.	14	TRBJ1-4	TGCGCCAGCAGCTTGGGTGCGGAGAATGAAAAACTGTTTTTT	CASSLGAENEKLFF
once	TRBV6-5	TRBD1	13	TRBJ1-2	TGTGCCAGCAGTAGACTACAGGGGTATGGCTACACCTTC	CASSRLQGYGYTF
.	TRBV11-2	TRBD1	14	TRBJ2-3	TGTGCCAGCAGCTTGGAACAGGGGGCAGATACGCAGTATTTT	CASSLEQGADTQYF
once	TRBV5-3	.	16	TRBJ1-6	TGTGCCAGAAGCTTGACGAGGGGTCCTACTAATTCACCCCTCCACTTT	CARSLTRGPTNSPLHF
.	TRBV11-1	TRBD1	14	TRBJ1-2	TGTGCCAGCAGCAGGACAGGGGGATCCTATGGCTACACCTTC	CASSRTGGSYGYTF
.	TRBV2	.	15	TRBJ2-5	TGTGCCAGCAGCCTTTCGGGGAGCCCCCAAGAGACCCAGTACTTC	CASSLSGSPQETQYF
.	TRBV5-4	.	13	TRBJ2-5	TGTGCCAGCAGCTTGGCCGGGGGCGCAGCCCAGTACTTC	CASSLAGGAAQYF
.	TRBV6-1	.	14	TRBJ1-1	TGTGCCAGCAGCCCGGGGGGTTTAAACACTGAAGCTTTCTTT	CASSPGGLNTEAFF
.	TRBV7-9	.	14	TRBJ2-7	TGTGCCAGCAGCTTAGAAAGGGGCCCCTACGAGCAGTACTTC	CASSLERGPYEQYF
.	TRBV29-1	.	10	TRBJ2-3	TGCAGCGTTGGGGGGGCTACGCAGTATTTT	CSVGGATQYF
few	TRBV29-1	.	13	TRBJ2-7	TGCAGCGTTGAAGGGGCAGTATCCTACGAGCAGTACTTC	CSVEGAVSYEQYF
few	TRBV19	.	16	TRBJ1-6	TGTGCCAGTAGTACAATCGGGGGCTCCTATAATTCACCCCTCCACTTT	CASSTIGGSYNSPLHF
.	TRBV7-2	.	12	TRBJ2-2	TGTGCCAGCAGCTCAAGAACCGGGGAGCTGTTTTTT	CASSSRTGELFF
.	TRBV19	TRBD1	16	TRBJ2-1	TGTGCCAGTAGCCAGGGGGGGACAGGGAAAGGAGGTGTGCAGTTCTTC	CASSQGGTGKGGVQFF
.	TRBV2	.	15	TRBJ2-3	TGTGCCAGCACCGCGGCCAATAGGGGATCGGATACGCAGTATTTT	CASTAANRGSDTQYF
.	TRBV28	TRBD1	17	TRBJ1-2	TGTGCCAGCAGTCCGCCAGCTGGGACAGACCGCCTCTATGGCTACACCTTC	CASSPPAGTDRLYGYTF
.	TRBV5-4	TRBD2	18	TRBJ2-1	TGTGCCAGCAGCAAAGAAGGACTAGCGGGGGGCCTTTACAATGAGCAGTTCTTC	CASSKEGLAGGLYNEQFF
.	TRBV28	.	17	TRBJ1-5	TGTGCCAGCAGTTCACAGGTTGGCCCTTATAGCAATCAGCCCCAGCATTTT	CASSSQVGPYSNQPQHF
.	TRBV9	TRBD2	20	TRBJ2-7	TGTGCCAGCAGCGTAAGACCCTCACTAGCGGGGGGGCTGATAAACTACGAGCAGTACTTC	CASSVRPSLAGGLINYEQYF
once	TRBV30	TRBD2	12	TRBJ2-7	TGTGCCTGGAGCATGACTAGCGGGAGTCAGTACTTC	CAWSMTSGSQYF
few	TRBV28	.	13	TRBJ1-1	TGTGCCAGCAATGCGACGGTGAACACTGAAGCTTTCTTT	CASNATVNTEAFF
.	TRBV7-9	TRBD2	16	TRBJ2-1	TGTGCCAGCACCCCCGGGGCGGGGGGACTTTACAATGAGCAGTTCTTC	CASTPGAGGLYNEQFF
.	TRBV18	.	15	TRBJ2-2	TGTGCCAGCTCACCAAAAGGGGCTGACACCGGGGAGCTGTTTTTT	CASSPKGADTGELFF